The clone carrying this T cell receptor (beta chain) was seen only a few times. V shed 3 bases and J 3 bases; nucleotides not matched to a gene: 3. Per the germline V gene, CDR1 is DFQATT and CDR2 is SNEGSKA (reference sequence). The CDR3 is 13 residues long. TCRdb reprocessed the 5' RACE reads via MiXCR and lists one record per CDR3 protein. The top ten clones hold around 14% of a sample with roughly 720,000 distinct CDR3 sequences, about 20% of them seen once. These data are taken from a study of identical twins. The data were also submitted as part of a second study, on T cells expressing NK-cell markers.

Sequencing was done on a sample of PBMCs. The chain employs TRBV20-1 and TRBJ2-7; 9 bases match TRBD1. The clonotype was recovered from a woman between 18 and 29 years old in good health. The CDR3 protein is CSASRDRVYEQYF. DNA of the CDR3: TGCAGTGCTAGCCGGGACAGGGTCTACGAGCAGTACTTC.